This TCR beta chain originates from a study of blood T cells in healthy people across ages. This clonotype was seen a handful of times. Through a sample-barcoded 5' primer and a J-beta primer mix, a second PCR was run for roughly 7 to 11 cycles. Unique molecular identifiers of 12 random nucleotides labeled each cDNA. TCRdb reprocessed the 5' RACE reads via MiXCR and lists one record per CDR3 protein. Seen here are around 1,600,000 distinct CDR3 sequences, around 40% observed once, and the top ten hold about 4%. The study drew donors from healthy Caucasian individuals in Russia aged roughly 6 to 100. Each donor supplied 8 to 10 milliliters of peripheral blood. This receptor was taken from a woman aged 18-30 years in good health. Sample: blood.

In nucleotides, the CDR3 is TGTGCCATCAGTGAGGGCAGGAACTCTCTATATAGCAATCAGCCCCAGCATTTT. Translated, it gives CAISEGRNSLYSNQPQHF. This sequence joins TRBV10-3 and TRBJ1-5; the D is unclear. Germline lookup yields CDR1 ENHRY and CDR2 SYGVKD. Trimming took off 2 bases at V and 0 bases at J, with 17 bases between the two ends. CDR3 size: 18 residues.